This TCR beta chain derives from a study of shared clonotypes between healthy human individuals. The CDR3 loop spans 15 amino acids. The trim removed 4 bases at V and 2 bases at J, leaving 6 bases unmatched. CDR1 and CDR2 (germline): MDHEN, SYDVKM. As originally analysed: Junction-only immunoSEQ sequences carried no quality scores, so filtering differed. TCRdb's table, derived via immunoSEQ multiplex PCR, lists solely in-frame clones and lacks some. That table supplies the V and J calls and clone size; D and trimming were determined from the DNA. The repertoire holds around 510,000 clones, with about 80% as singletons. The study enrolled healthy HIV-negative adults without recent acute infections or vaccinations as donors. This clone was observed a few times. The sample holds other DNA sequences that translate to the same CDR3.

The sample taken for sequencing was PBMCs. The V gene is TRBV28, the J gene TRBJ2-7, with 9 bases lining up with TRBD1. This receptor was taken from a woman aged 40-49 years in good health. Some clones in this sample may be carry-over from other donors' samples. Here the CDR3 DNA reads TGTGCCAGCAGTTCCACGGGGACAGGGACCTACGAGCAGTACTTC. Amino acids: CASSSTGTGTYEQYF.